This T cell receptor (beta chain) was obtained from a study of blood T cells in healthy people across ages. Background on the study: About one barcoded beta molecule per two T cells was captured by template switching.

With a J-beta primer mix and a sample-barcoded 5' primer, a second PCR ran about 7 to 12 cycles. TCRdb analysed the 5' RACE reads with MiXCR anew, one entry per CDR3 protein. The repertoire holds some 1.4 million distinct CDR3 sequences, with 40% to 50% as singletons. As for this clonotype: Its target is unknown.

The CDR3 consists of 17 residues. In germline, CDR1 is LGHDT, CDR2 YNNKEL (reference sequence). Trimming stripped 0 bases from V and 4 bases from J, with 16 bases between. Points from the study as a whole: Roughly linear declines in TCR beta diversity per million T cells occurred with age. Considered underestimates were the diversity estimates obtained from one million T cells.

Sequences were obtained from blood. This chain joins TRBV3-1 and TRBJ2-1; D ambiguous. The clonotype comes from a young woman in good health. CDR3 amino acids: CASSQDGLAARYNEQFF. The CDR3 DNA follows: TGTGCCAGCAGCCAAGATGGTCTGGCGGCGCGATACAATGAGCAGTTCTTC.